This T cell receptor beta chain was captured in a study of blood T cell repertoires in COVID-19. Germline values: CDR1 LGHDT, CDR2 YNNKEL (reference sequence). CDR3 length: 15 amino acids. Trimming at V came to 4 bases and at J to 5 bases, leaving 6 bases not matched to a gene. Assay used: immunoSEQ multiplex PCR; TCRdb lists only in-frame clones, some missing. The sample gives about 400,000 clones, around 90% of which show up once; more than 2% is in the top ten. Participants spanned ages about 18 to 89 years and resided in about two dozen US areas. The rearrangement uses TRBV3-1 (or the pseudogene TRBV3-2) and TRBJ1-2; 11 bases match TRBD1. The source of this sequence is a woman aged 40-49 years with acute COVID-19. Material for sequencing was PBMCs or T cells enriched from blood (not recorded which). In nucleotides, the CDR3 is TGTGCCAGCAGCCCGTCCTGGGACAGGGGGTATGGCTACACCTTC. Protein sequence: CASSPSWDRGYGYTF.